The 8 T cell receptor beta chains given below trace back to one sample, sequenced in a study of blood T cell repertoires in COVID-19. TCRdb's copy holds only in-frame clones and misses some; the assay was immunoSEQ multiplex PCR. The data show approximately 300,000 clones, 89% seen once. Sequencing input: peripheral blood. The receptors stem from a man younger than 35 who had recovered from COVID-19.

The chain combines TRBV2 with TRBJ2-3; D might be TRBD1 (6 bases). Germline V gene data show CDR1 as SNHLY and CDR2 as FYNNEI. The V end lost 0 bases, the J end lost 7 bases, and 17 bases lay between the germline ends. This CDR3 region has 16 residues. The CDR3 region is CASSEAFGRGGNTQYF. CDR3 nucleotides: TGTGCCAGCAGTGAAGCTTTCGGCAGGGGTGGGAATACGCAGTATTTT.

About this clone itself: The same CDR3 also results from other DNA sequences found in this sample. The CDR3 sequence is CASSQATDTQYF. As DNA, the CDR3 is TGTGCCAGCAGCCAGGCTACAGATACGCAGTATTTT. The rearrangement joins TRBV3-1 (or the pseudogene TRBV3-2) to TRBJ2-3; D is ambiguous. The CDR3 contains 12 residues. Trimming removed 3 bases at V and 3 bases at J, with 4 bases between. The germline V gene has CDR1 LGHDT and CDR2 YNNKEL (reference sequence).

This chain links TRBV5-6 with TRBJ2-1, with 7 bases fitting TRBD2. Germline V gene sequence: CDR1 SGHDT, CDR2 YYEEEE. Trimming at V came to 4 bases and at J to 2 bases, leaving 6 bases not matched to a gene. The CDR3 extends over 15 amino acids. DNA of the CDR3: TGTGCCAGCAGCCCCGGGAGCGGGGCCTACAATGAGCAGTTCTTC. Translated, it gives CASSPGSGAYNEQFF.

V is TRBV19 and J is TRBJ1-1, with 10 positions matching TRBD1. CDR3 size: 15 residues. Germline lookup yields CDR1 LNHDA and CDR2 SQIVND (reference sequence). V shed 2 bases, J shed 7 bases, and the junction held 7 bases outside the gene matches. Here the CDR3 reads CASSIQGQGTDEAFF. The CDR3 DNA reads TGTGCCAGTAGTATACAGGGACAGGGGACGGATGAAGCTTTCTTT.

In this sample, this clone turned up once. V is TRBV2 and J is TRBJ1-1, with D tentatively TRBD1 (5 bases). Germline CDR1 reads SNHLY; CDR2 reads FYNNEI. CDR3 length equals 16 residues. The V gene lost 4 bases and the J gene lost 6 bases, with 21 bases spanning the gap. CDR3 sequence: CASSVGAGIGYPEAFF. In DNA form, the CDR3 reads TGTGCCAGCAGTGTTGGGGCAGGTATAGGATATCCTGAAGCTTTCTTT.

The V gene is TRBV18, the J gene TRBJ2-6; 8 bases are shared with TRBD2. The CDR3 totals 15 residues. Unmatched junction bases numbered 2, after V lost 5 bases and J lost 2 bases. Per the germline V gene, CDR1 is KGHSH and CDR2 is LQKENI. CDR3 in amino acids: CASSGLAAGANVLTF. CDR3 DNA sequence: TGTGCCAGCTCAGGACTAGCAGCTGGGGCCAACGTCCTGACTTTC.

The V gene is TRBV30, the J gene TRBJ2-2, with a possible D match to TRBD1 (5 bases). The CDR3 has 12 residues. Trimming took 5 bases from V and 1 from J, leaving 5 bases between them. Per the germline V gene, CDR1 is GTSNPN and CDR2 is SVGIG (reference sequence). The chain's CDR3 is CAWGQNTGELFF. CDR3 coding DNA: TGTGCCTGGGGACAGAACACCGGGGAGCTGTTTTTT.

The chain joins TRBV12-5 to TRBJ1-1; unclear D gene. Trimming pared 0 bases from V and 3 bases from J, leaving 8 bases between. CDR3 size: 14 residues. CDR1 and CDR2 (germline): LGHNT, FRNRAP. CDR3 loop: CASGLVDGYTEAFF. The CDR3 region has the DNA TGTGCTAGTGGTTTGGTAGATGGCTACACTGAAGCTTTCTTT.